These 23 T cell receptor beta chains were sequenced from one sample in a study of blood T cell repertoires in COVID-19 (dated by TCRdb to 2018 to 2020). The method behind the library was the immunoSEQ multiplex PCR assay. As stored in TCRdb, this immuneACCESS dataset retains in-frame rearrangements with V and J assigned. A fraction of the clones does not appear; measured against another copy, unresolved V genes explain less than half of the discrepancy, and the remainder lacks a known reason. The sample contains roughly 150,000 clones, roughly four fifths of them found a single time. The ten most abundant clones make up around 10% of the sample. The sequencing sample was made of peripheral blood. These receptors all come from a man in his sixties with active or convalescent COVID-19.

The chain recombines TRBV5-6 with TRBJ1-2; 7 bases line up with TRBD1. From germline, CDR1 is SGHDT and CDR2 YYEEEE. The CDR3 has 17 residues. Trimming at V came to 5 bases and at J to 3 bases, leaving 16 bases not matched to a gene. In DNA, the CDR3 is TGTGCCAGCAGTTATGATGAAGGGGGCCCCGACCACTATGGCTACACCTTC. Encoded protein: CASSYDEGGPDHYGYTF.

For this clone: At the DNA level, this CDR3 is encoded by other sequences in the same sample as well. This sequence joins TRBV6-5 and TRBJ1-1, with 7 bases matching TRBD1. This CDR3 comprises 13 residues. J gave up 4 bases and V 7 bases, and 6 bases lay outside the gene matches. CDR1 is MNHEY and CDR2 is SVGAGI in the germline V gene. The chain's CDR3 is CASKTTGTTEAFF. DNA of the CDR3: TGTGCCAGCAAAACGACAGGGACCACTGAAGCTTTCTTT.

This chain joins TRBV28 and TRBJ2-2; D perhaps matches TRBD2 (7 bases). The length of the CDR3 is 15 residues. Germline V lookup: CDR1 MDHEN, CDR2 SYDVKM. The germline V and J ends were trimmed by 7 bases and 0 bases, with 12 bases remaining between them. DNA for the CDR3: TGTGCCAGCACTTGGGGGGGCGCGAACACCGGGGAGCTGTTTTTT. This codes for CASTWGGANTGELFF.

The chain employs TRBV28 and TRBJ2-3; 16 nucleotides line up with TRBD2. Trimming cost V 6 bases and J 5 bases; bases outside gene matches: 8. Germline V gene lookup returns CDR1 MDHEN and CDR2 SYDVKM. The CDR3 extends over 17 amino acids. The CDR3: CASSPGLAGGPGDTQYF. The CDR3 nucleotides are TGTGCCAGCAGCCCGGGACTAGCGGGAGGGCCAGGAGATACGCAGTATTTT.

The chain recombines TRBV28 with TRBJ1-5; tentative D call: TRBD1 (6 bases). The CDR3 totals 14 residues. Germline CDR1 is MDHEN and CDR2 is SYDVKM. V lost 7 bases, J lost 4 bases, and 14 bases lay in between. The CDR3 loop is CASNTEQGNQPQHF. Written as DNA, the CDR3 is TGTGCCAGCAATACGGAACAGGGAAATCAGCCCCAGCATTTT.

This clone was recorded once. The J gene is TRBJ2-6, the V gene TRBV28; 12 nucleotides line up with TRBD1. The CDR3 length is 17 residues. Germline lookup yields CDR1 MDHEN and CDR2 SYDVKM. V lost 5 bases to trimming and J lost 2 bases; unmatched junction nucleotides: 4. CDR3 in amino acids: CASSEGTGGPGANVLTF. CDR3 nucleotide sequence: TGTGCCAGCAGTGAAGGGACAGGGGGCCCTGGGGCCAACGTCCTGACTTTC.

The chain combines TRBV5-1 with TRBJ2-6, with D possibly being TRBD1 (5 bases). CDR1 and CDR2 (germline): SGHRS, YFSETQ. This CDR3 contains 16 residues. Trimming removed 4 bases from V and 0 bases from J, with 11 bases in between. The CDR3 loop is CASSADSFSGANVLTF. The CDR3 DNA is TGCGCCAGCAGCGCAGACAGCTTCTCTGGGGCCAACGTCCTGACTTTC. The full variable domain, rest sourced from reference TRBV5-1 and TRBJ2-6, is KAGVTQTPRYLIKTRGQQVTLSCSPISGHRSVSWYQQTPGQGLQFLFEYFSETQRNKGNFPGRFSGRQFSNSRSEMNVSTLELGDSALYLCASSADSFSGANVLTFGAGSRLTVL.

The rearrangement links TRBV29-1 to TRBJ2-3; tentative D call: TRBD2 (6 bases). The CDR3 length is 12 residues. CDR1 SQVTM and CDR2 ANQGSEA come from the germline V gene. V was clipped by 5 bases and J by 9 bases, with 15 bases between them. CDR3 protein: CSVIGSRGTQYF. CDR3 nucleotide sequence: TGCAGCGTTATAGGGTCCCGGGGGACGCAGTATTTT.

The V and J genes are TRBV19 and TRBJ2-3; maybe TRBD1 (5 bases). Between the trimmed V and J ends, which lost 6 bases and 1 base, there was a span of 8 bases. The CDR3 is 13 residues long. The germline CDR1 and CDR2 sequences are LNHDA and SQIVND (reference sequence). The CDR3 bases are TGTGCCAGTAGGGGGCTAGGCACAGATACGCAGTATTTT. This encodes CASRGLGTDTQYF.

This chain uses TRBV6-2 or TRBV6-3 with TRBJ2-7; TRBD2 aligns across 8 bases. CDR3 length: 15 amino acids. With V trimmed by 4 bases and J by 6 bases, 11 bases remained unmatched. Looked up from germline, CDR1 is MNHEY and CDR2 is SVGEGT. The CDR3 is CASSLAHPGLVEQYF. The CDR3 region has the DNA TGTGCCAGCAGTTTGGCCCATCCGGGACTAGTCGAGCAGTACTTC.

V gene TRBV10-2 combines with J gene TRBJ1-1; 8 bases map to TRBD1. Germline-derived CDR1 and CDR2 are WSHSY and SAAADI. The CDR3 covers 16 residues. After removal of 0 bases from V and 4 bases from J, the junction contained 7 bases not matched to a gene. This CDR3 reads CASSESAGGESTEAFF. The CDR3 DNA sequence: TGCGCCAGCAGTGAGTCGGCAGGGGGCGAGAGCACTGAAGCTTTCTTT.

The chain couples TRBV23-1 to TRBJ1-2; 9 bases are shared with TRBD1. TRBV23-1 is an ORF for which the function is uncertain. The CDR3 contains 14 residues. V shed 3 bases, J shed 4 bases, and the junction held 3 bases outside the gene matches. The CDR3 reads CASSQPDRGYGYTF. The CDR3 coding sequence is TGCGCCAGCAGTCAGCCGGACAGGGGCTATGGCTACACCTTC.

The rearrangement joins TRBV4-1 to TRBJ2-2, with 10 bases lining up with TRBD1. Germline V gene data show CDR1 as MGHRA and CDR2 as YSYEKL. The CDR3 has 15 residues. V shed 3 bases, J shed 6 bases, and the junction held 4 bases outside the gene matches. The CDR3 sequence is CASSHPGQGAGELFF. As DNA, the CDR3 is TGCGCCAGCAGCCATCCCGGACAGGGGGCCGGGGAGCTGTTTTTT.

In DNA, the CDR3 is TGTGCCAGCAGCTTAGAAGGGGGCGTGAATTCACCCCTCCACTTT. It is translated as CASSLEGGVNSPLHF. The chain couples TRBV7-9 to TRBJ1-6, with 7 bases identical to TRBD1. This CDR3 spans 15 amino acids. The V and J ends lost 1 base and 7 bases, in that order; junction bases with no gene match: 4. Germline V gene data show CDR1 as SEHNR and CDR2 as FQNEAQ (reference sequence).

The genes are TRBV5-1 and TRBJ2-1; TRBD2 aligns across 14 bases. The trim removed 4 bases at V and 10 bases at J, leaving 7 bases unmatched. The CDR3 is 15 amino acids. The germline V gene has CDR1 SGHRS and CDR2 YFSETQ. The CDR3 region is CASSELGLAGGEQFF. The DNA of the CDR3 is TGCGCCAGCAGCGAACTAGGACTAGCGGGGGGAGAGCAGTTCTTC.

This clone was recorded a few times. This chain joins TRBV13 and TRBJ2-7, with 7 bases fitting TRBD1. The CDR3 runs to 14 residues. Losses at the gene ends were 1 base for V and 8 bases for J; bases not matched to a gene: 8. Germline V gene sequence: CDR1 PRHDT, CDR2 FYEKMQ (reference sequence). The CDR3 sequence is CASSLDGDRAKQYF. In DNA form, the CDR3 reads TGTGCCAGCAGCTTAGATGGGGACAGAGCCAAGCAGTACTTC.

The chain has TRBV24-1 and TRBJ1-2, with a tentative D call TRBD1 (6 bases). Trimming cost V 0 bases and J 5 bases, with 9 bases left between them. The CDR3 covers 14 residues. The germline V gene encodes CDR1 KGHDR and CDR2 SFDVKD. CDR3: CATSDLGQNYGYTF. The CDR3 DNA follows: TGTGCCACCAGTGATTTGGGACAGAATTATGGCTACACCTTC.

CDR3 protein: CASSQGASGYTDTQYF. The CDR3 bases are TGCGCCAGCAGCCAGGGGGCTAGCGGGTACACAGATACGCAGTATTTT. The chain is built from TRBV4-1 and TRBJ2-3, with 8 positions matching TRBD2. CDR3 size: 16 residues. Looked up from germline, CDR1 is MGHRA and CDR2 is YSYEKL. With V trimmed by 3 bases and J by 2 bases, 7 bases remained unmatched.

A remark on this clone: The same CDR3 can be traced to other DNA sequences in this sample. V is TRBV5-1 and J is TRBJ2-5, with D maybe TRBD2 (6 bases). Trimming took 0 bases from V and 1 from J, leaving 7 bases between them. This CDR3 comprises 14 residues. The V gene's germline CDR1 is SGHRS and CDR2 YFSETQ. The CDR3 is CASSLGGLQETQYF. DNA of the CDR3: TGCGCCAGCAGCTTGGGGGGACTCCAAGAGACCCAGTACTTC.

The V gene is TRBV5-5, the J gene TRBJ2-6, with D maybe TRBD2 (6 bases). V lost 2 bases, J lost 4 bases, and 19 bases lay in between. This CDR3 contains 18 residues. Germline values: CDR1 SGHKS, CDR2 YYEKEE (reference sequence). CDR3 residues: CASSLQDTRAGGANVLTF. Here the CDR3 DNA reads TGTGCCAGCAGCTTACAGGACACCCGGGCGGGGGGGGCCAACGTCCTGACTTTC.

CDR3 amino acids: CATVTGTRLNTQYF. The CDR3 DNA reads as TGTGCCACCGTAACCGGGACTAGGTTAAATACGCAGTATTTT. The chain couples TRBV28 to TRBJ2-3; 8 bases map to TRBD2. J gave up 7 bases and V 10 bases, and 13 bases lay outside the gene matches. Germline CDR1 and CDR2: MDHEN and SYDVKM. This CDR3 spans 14 amino acids.

J is TRBJ2-7 and V is TRBV19; 9 positions match TRBD1. V shed 5 bases, J shed 4 bases, and the junction held 12 bases outside the gene matches. The CDR3 contains 16 residues. Per the germline V gene, CDR1 is LNHDA and CDR2 is SQIVND (reference sequence). In DNA, the CDR3 is TGTGCCAGTAGTCCCAACTGGGGGACAGGGAATTACGAGCAGTACTTC. It encodes CASSPNWGTGNYEQYF.

This chain joins TRBV11-2 and TRBJ1-4; D remains ambiguous. The germline CDR1 and CDR2 sequences are SGHAT and FQNNGV. Trimming took off 0 bases at V and 5 bases at J, with 13 bases between the two ends. The CDR3 is made up of 16 amino acids. CDR3 DNA sequence: TGTGCCAGCAGCTTAGAGGCGGCGGTTGTAAATGAAAAACTGTTTTTT. Amino acids: CASSLEAAVVNEKLFF. Full variable domain (outside the CDR3, taken from reference TRBV11-2 and TRBJ1-4): EAGVAQSPRYKIIEKRQSVAFWCNPISGHATLYWYQQILGQGPKLLIQFQNNGVVDDSQLPKDRFSAERLKGVDSTLKIQPAKLEDSAVYLCASSLEAAVVNEKLFFGSGTQLSVL.